Sequencing of this T cell receptor beta chain was carried out in a study of blood T cell repertoires in COVID-19. Study details: Sites across the United States, Italy and Spain contributed samples from acute and convalescent COVID-19. The analysed material was cDNA or gDNA that came from T cells, B-cell-depleted T cells, or PBMCs.

Authors' methods: Amplification from reference gene primers served as the basis for estimated nucleated cell counts. The data were produced by immunoSEQ multiplex PCR, yet TCRdb's version contains in-frame clones alone and is incomplete. For V, J and clone size, that table is used; D and trimming come from the DNA. The sample has over 200,000 clones; approximately 86% are singletons. The V and J ends lost 3 bases and 3 bases respectively, with 9 bases between them. CDR1 KGHSH and CDR2 LQKENI come from the germline V gene. This CDR3 spans 14 amino acids. This sequence originates from a man aged 18-30 years with active or convalescent COVID-19. V gene TRBV18 combines with J gene TRBJ1-3, with a weak D call TRBD1 (5 bases). Sequencing was carried out using peripheral blood. CDR3 bases: TGTGCCAGCTCACCTCAGGGTGATGGAAACACCATATATTTT. It codes for CASSPQGDGNTIYF.